This T cell receptor beta chain was documented in a study of blood T cells in healthy people across ages. Whole-study results and caveats: Age brought a roughly linear fall in TCR beta diversity measured per million T cells.

CDR1 SGHTA and CDR2 FQGTGA come from the germline V gene. The CDR3 totals 14 residues. J gave up 6 bases and V 4 bases, and 6 bases lay outside the gene matches. A sample-barcoded 5' primer and a J-beta primer mix were used in a second PCR of about 7 to 12 cycles. Every cDNA molecule carried a tag from a template-switch adaptor bearing 12 random nucleotides. TCRdb reanalysed the 5' RACE reads using MiXCR and keeps one entry per CDR3 protein. The sample yields fewer than 2,000,000 distinct CDR3 sequences, roughly 30% seen once. Comment on this clonotype: Its matching antigen is unknown.

The chain joins TRBV7-3 to TRBJ2-3; 8 bases fit TRBD2. The origin of this receptor is a woman in her thirties in good health. The sample taken for sequencing was blood. The CDR3 sequence: CASSSIAGTDTQYF. Written as DNA, the CDR3 is TGTGCCAGCAGCTCTATAGCGGGAACCGATACGCAGTATTTT.